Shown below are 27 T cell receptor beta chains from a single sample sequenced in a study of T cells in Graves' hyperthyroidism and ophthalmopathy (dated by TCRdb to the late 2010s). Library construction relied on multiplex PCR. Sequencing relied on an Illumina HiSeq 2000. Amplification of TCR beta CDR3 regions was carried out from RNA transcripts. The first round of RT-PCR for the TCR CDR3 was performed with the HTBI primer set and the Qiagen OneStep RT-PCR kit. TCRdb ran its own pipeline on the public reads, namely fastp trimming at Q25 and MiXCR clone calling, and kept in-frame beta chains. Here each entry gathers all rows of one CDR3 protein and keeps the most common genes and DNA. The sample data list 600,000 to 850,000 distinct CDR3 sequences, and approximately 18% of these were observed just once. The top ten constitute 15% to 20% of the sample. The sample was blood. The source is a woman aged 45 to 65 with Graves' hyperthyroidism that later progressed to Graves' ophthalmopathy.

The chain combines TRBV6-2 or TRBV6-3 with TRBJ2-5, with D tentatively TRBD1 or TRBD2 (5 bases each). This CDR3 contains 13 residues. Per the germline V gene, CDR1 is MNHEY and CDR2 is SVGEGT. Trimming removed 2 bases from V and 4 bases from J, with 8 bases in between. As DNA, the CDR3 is TGTGCCAGCAGTTACGGGACCCTAGAGACCCAGTACTTC. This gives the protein CASSYGTLETQYF.

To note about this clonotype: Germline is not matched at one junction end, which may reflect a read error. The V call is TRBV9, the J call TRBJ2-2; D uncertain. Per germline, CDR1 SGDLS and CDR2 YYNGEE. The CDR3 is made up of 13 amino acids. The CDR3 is CAGSVILTGELFF. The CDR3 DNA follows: TGTGCCGGCAGCGTGATTCTCACCGGGGAGCTGTTTTTT.

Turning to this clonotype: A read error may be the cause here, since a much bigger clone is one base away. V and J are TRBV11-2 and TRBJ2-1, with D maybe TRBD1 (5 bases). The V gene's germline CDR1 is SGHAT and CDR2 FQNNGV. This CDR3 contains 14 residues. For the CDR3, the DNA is TGTGCCAGCAGCTTCGGCAGGGCCTACAGTGAGCAGTTCTTC. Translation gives CASSFGRAYSEQFF.

For the CDR3, the DNA is TGTGCCAGCAGTGGAGGGGGCGTAGATACGCAGTATTTT. It codes for CASSGGGVDTQYF. The rearrangement uses TRBV9 and TRBJ2-3, with D perhaps TRBD1 (7 bases). Germline CDR1 and CDR2: SGDLS and YYNGEE. V was shortened by 5 bases and J by 5 bases, with 12 bases between the two germline ends. CDR3 length: 13 amino acids. The full variable domain, its missing parts supplied by reference TRBV9 and TRBJ2-3, is DSGVTQTPKHLITATGQRVTLRCSPRSGDLSVYWYQQSLDQGLQFLIQYYNGEERAKGNILERFSAQQFPDLHSELNLSSLELGDSALYFCASSGGGVDTQYFGPGTRLTVL.

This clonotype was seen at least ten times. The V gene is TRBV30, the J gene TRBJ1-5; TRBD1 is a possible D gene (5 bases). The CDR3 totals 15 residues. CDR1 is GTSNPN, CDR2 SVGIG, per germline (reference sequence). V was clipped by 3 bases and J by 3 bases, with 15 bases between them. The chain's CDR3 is CAWRPPGANNQPQHF. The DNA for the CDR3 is TGTGCCTGGAGACCCCCCGGGGCTAACAATCAGCCCCAGCATTTT.

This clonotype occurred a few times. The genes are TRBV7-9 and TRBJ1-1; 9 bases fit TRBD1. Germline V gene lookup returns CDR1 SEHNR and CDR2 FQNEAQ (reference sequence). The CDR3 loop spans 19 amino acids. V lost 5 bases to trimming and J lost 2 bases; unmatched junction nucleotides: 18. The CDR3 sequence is CASSTFRDRERTGNTEAFF. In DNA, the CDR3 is TGTGCCAGCAGCACGTTCCGGGACAGGGAGAGGACGGGAAACACTGAAGCTTTCTTT.

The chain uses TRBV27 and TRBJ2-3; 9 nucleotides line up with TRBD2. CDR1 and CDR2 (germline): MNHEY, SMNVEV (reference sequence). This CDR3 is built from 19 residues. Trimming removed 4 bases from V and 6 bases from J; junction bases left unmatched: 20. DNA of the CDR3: TGTGCCAGCAGTTGGGGGGGAAGGACTAGCGAGGGGGCCAGGGATACGCAGTATTTT. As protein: CASSWGGRTSEGARDTQYF.

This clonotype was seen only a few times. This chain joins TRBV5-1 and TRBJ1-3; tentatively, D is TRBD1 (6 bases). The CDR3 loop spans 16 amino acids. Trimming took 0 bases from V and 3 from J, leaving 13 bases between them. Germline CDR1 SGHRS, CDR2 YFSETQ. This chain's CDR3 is CASSLAGASFGNTIYF. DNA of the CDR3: TGCGCCAGCAGCTTGGCAGGGGCTTCTTTTGGAAACACCATATATTTT.

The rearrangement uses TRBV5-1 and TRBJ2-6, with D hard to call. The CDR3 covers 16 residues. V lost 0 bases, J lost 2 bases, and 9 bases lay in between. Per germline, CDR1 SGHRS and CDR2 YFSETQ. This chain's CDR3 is CASSLAVSPGANVLTF. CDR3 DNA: TGCGCCAGCAGCTTGGCCGTTTCTCCTGGGGCCAACGTCCTGACTTTC. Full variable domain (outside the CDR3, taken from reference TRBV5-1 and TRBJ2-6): KAGVTQTPRYLIKTRGQQVTLSCSPISGHRSVSWYQQTPGQGLQFLFEYFSETQRNKGNFPGRFSGRQFSNSRSEMNVSTLELGDSALYLCASSLAVSPGANVLTFGAGSRLTVL.

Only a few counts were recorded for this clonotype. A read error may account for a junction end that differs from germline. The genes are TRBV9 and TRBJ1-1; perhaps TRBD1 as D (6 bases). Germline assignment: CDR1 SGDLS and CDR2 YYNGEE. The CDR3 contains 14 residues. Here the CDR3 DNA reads TGTGCCAGCACCGTAGGGGGGACAAACACTGAAGCTTTCTTT. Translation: CASTVGGTNTEAFF. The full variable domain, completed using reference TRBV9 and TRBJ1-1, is DSGVTQTPKHLITATGQRVTLRCSPRSGDLSVYWYQQSLDQGLQFLIQYYNGEERAKGNILERFSAQQFPDLHSELNLSSLELGDSALYFCASTVGGTNTEAFFGQGTRLTVV.

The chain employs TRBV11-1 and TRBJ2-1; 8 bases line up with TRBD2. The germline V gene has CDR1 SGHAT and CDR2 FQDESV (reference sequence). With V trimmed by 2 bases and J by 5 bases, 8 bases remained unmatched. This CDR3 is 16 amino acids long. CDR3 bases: TGTGCCAGCAGCTTATTCGGTACGGGGGGGAACAATGAGCAGTTCTTC. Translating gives CASSLFGTGGNNEQFF.

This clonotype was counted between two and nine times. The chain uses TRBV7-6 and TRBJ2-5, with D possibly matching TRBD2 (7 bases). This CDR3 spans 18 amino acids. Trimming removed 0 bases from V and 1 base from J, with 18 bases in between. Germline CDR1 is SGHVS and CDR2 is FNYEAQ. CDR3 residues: CASSLARGGGAPQETQYF. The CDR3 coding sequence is TGTGCCAGCAGCTTAGCGCGCGGTGGGGGGGCCCCCCAAGAGACCCAGTACTTC.

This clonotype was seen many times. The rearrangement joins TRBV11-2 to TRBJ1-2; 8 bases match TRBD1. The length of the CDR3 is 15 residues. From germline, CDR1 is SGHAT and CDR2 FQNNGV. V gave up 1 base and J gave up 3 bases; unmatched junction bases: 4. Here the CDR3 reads CASSLVQGAYYGYTF. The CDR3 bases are TGTGCCAGCAGCTTAGTGCAGGGGGCATACTATGGCTACACCTTC.

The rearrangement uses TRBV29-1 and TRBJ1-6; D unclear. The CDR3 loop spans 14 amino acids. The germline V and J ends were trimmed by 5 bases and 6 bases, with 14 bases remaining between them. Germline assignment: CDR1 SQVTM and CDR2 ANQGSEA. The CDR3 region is CSVQGAGTNSPLHF. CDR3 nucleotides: TGCAGCGTTCAAGGCGCAGGAACTAATTCACCCCTCCACTTT.

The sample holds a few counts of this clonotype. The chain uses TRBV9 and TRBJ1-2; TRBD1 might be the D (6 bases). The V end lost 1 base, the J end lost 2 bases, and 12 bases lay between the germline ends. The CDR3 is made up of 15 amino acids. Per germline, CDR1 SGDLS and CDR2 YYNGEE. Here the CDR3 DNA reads TGTGCCAGCAGCGTACTTCCGGACAGAAACTATGGCTACACCTTC. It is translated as CASSVLPDRNYGYTF.

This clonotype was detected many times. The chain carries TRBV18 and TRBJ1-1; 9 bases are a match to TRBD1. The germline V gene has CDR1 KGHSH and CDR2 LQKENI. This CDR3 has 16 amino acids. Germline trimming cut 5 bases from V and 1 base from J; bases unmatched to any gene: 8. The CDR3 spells CASSNYRDRANTEAFF. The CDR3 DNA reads TGTGCCAGCTCAAACTACCGGGACAGGGCGAACACTGAAGCTTTCTTT. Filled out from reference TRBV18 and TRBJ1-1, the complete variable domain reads NAGVMQNPRHLVRRRGQEARLRCSPMKGHSHVYWYRQLPEEGLKFMVYLQKENIIDESGMPKERFSAEFPKEGPSILRIQQVVRGDSAAYFCASSNYRDRANTEAFFGQGTRLTVV.

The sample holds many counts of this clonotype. The CDR3 sequence is CSASFSGVNIQYF. CDR3 coding DNA: TGCAGTGCTAGCTTCAGCGGGGTAAACATTCAGTACTTC. The chain is built from TRBV20-1 and TRBJ2-4; 7 bases agree with TRBD2. This CDR3 has 13 amino acids. The germline V gene encodes CDR1 DFQATT and CDR2 SNEGSKA (reference sequence). V shed 3 bases and J 6 bases; nucleotides not matched to a gene: 5.

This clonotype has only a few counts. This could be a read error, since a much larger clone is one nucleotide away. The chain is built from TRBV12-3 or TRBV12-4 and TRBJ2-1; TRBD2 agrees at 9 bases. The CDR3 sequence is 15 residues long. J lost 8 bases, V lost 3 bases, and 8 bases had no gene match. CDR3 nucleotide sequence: TGTGCCAGCAGTTTCGCGGGGGGGCTCCCGGATGAGCAGTTCTTC. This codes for CASSFAGGLPDEQFF.

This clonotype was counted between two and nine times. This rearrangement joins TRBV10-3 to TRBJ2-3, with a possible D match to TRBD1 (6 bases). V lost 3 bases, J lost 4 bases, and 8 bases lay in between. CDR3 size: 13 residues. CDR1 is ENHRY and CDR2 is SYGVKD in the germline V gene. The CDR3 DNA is TGTGCCATCAGTGACTACAGGGCAGATACGCAGTATTTT. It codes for CAISDYRADTQYF.

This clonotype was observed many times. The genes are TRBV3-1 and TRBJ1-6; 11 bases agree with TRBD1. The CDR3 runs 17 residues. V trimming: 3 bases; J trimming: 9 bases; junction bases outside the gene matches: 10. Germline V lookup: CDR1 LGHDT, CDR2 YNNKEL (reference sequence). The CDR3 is CASSHDTWTGGLSPLHF. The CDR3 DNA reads TGTGCCAGCAGCCACGATACTTGGACAGGGGGCCTTTCACCCCTCCACTTT.

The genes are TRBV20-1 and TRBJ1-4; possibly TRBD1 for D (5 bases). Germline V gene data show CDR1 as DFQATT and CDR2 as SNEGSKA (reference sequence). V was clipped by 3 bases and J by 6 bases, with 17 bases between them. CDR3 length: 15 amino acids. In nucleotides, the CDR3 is TGCAGTGCTAGGAGCTACAGGCGTCGTTATGAAAAACTGTTTTTT. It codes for CSARSYRRRYEKLFF.

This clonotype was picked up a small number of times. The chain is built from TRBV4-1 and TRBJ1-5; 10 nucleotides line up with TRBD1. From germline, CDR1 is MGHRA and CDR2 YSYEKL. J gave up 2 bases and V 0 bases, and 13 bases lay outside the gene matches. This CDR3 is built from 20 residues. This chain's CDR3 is CASSQEPWPRDRGGNQPQHF. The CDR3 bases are TGCGCCAGCAGCCAAGAGCCTTGGCCCCGGGACAGGGGTGGCAATCAGCCCCAGCATTTT.

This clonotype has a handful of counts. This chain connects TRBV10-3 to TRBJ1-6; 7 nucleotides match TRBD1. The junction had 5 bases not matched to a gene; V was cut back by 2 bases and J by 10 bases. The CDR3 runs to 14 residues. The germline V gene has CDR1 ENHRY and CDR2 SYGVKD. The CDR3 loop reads CAISEDRVGSPLHF. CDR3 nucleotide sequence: TGTGCCATCAGTGAGGACAGGGTAGGATCACCCCTCCACTTT.

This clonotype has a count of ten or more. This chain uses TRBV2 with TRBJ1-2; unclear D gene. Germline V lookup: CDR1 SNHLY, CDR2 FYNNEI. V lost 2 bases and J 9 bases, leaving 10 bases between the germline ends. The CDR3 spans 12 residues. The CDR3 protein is CASSEPAPSYTF. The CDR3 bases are TGTGCCAGCAGTGAACCCGCTCCCAGCTACACCTTC.

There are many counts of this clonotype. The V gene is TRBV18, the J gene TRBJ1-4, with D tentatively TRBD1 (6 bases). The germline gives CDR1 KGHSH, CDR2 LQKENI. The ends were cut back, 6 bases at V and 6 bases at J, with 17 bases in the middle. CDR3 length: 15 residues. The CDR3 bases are TGTGCCAGCTCGCGTACAGGGAGGGGAGATGAAAAACTGTTTTTT. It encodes CASSRTGRGDEKLFF.

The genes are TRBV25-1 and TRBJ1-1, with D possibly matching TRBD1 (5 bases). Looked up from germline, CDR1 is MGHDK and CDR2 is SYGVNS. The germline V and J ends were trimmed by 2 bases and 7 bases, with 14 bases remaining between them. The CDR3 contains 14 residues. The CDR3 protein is CASSEQGPTLEAFF. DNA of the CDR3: TGTGCCAGCAGTGAACAGGGACCGACCCTTGAAGCTTTCTTT.

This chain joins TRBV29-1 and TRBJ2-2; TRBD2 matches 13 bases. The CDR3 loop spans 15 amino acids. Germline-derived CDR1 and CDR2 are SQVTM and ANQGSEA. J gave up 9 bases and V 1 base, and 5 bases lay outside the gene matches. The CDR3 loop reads CSVEGTSGGTRELFF. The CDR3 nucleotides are TGCAGCGTTGAAGGGACTAGCGGGGGCACGCGGGAGCTGTTTTTT.